The 18 T cell receptor beta chains reported below all come from one sample, sequenced in a study of OX40 agonist ivuxolimab in advanced cancers. The table came from immunoSEQ multiplex PCR; TCRdb's copy has only in-frame clones and leaves some out. The sample has about 95,000 clones, nearly 90% seen once; the top ten hold around 0.3%. This specimen was CD4+ or CD8+ T cells sorted from blood, taken in a trial of the OX40 agonist ivuxolimab. The receptors were gathered from an adult with an advanced solid tumor such as melanoma, head and neck, liver or kidney cancer.

The rearrangement links TRBV30 to TRBJ1-6, with 8 bases lining up with TRBD1. The J segment lost 5 bases and the V segment lost 4 bases, leaving 4 bases of the junction unmatched. CDR3 length equals 14 residues. From germline, CDR1 is GTSNPN and CDR2 SVGIG (reference sequence). In DNA, the CDR3 is TGTGCCTGGAAAACAGGGGGAGATAATTCACCCCTCCACTTT. Residues: CAWKTGGDNSPLHF.

This clone was picked up one time. The V call is TRBV6-1, the J call TRBJ2-2; weak D call: TRBD2 (5 bases). Germline CDR1 MNHNS, CDR2 SASEGT. This CDR3 has 15 amino acids. V was trimmed by 6 bases and J by 1 base, leaving 12 bases between them. CDR3 region: CASSPRAGNTGELFF. The CDR3 DNA is TGTGCCAGCAGCCCGAGGGCCGGGAACACCGGGGAGCTGTTTTTT.

The chain carries TRBV28 and TRBJ2-5; 10 nucleotides line up with TRBD2. The DNA end lines up better with TRBJ2-7; the J call may be wrong. The germline V gene has CDR1 MDHEN and CDR2 SYDVKM. There are 16 residues in the CDR3. CDR3 amino acids: CASSLIAGGPSYEQYF. CDR3 nucleotides: TGTGCCAGCAGCCTTATAGCGGGAGGCCCCTCGTACGAGCAGTACTTC.

The chain has TRBV6-1 and TRBJ2-7; D perhaps matches TRBD1 (6 bases). Trimming took 0 bases from V and 2 from J, leaving 11 bases between them. The CDR3 is 15 amino acids. The germline gives CDR1 MNHNS, CDR2 SASEGT. The CDR3 loop reads CASSEADRFAYEQYF. In DNA form, the CDR3 reads TGTGCCAGCAGTGAAGCTGACAGGTTTGCCTACGAGCAGTACTTC.

This chain joins TRBV7-3 and TRBJ2-1; no definite D call. The germline V and J ends were trimmed by 1 base and 3 bases, with 10 bases remaining between them. The CDR3 has 15 amino acids. CDR1 is SGHTA and CDR2 is FQGTGA in the germline V gene. This chain's CDR3 is CASSLSQANYNEQFF. The CDR3 nucleotides read TGTGCCAGCAGCTTAAGCCAGGCCAACTACAATGAGCAGTTCTTC.

The V call is TRBV4-3, the J call TRBJ2-7, with a possible D match to TRBD2 (6 bases). The germline gives CDR1 LGHNA, CDR2 YSLEER. This CDR3 comprises 17 residues. V was trimmed by 3 bases and J by 0 bases, leaving 18 bases between them. Here the CDR3 DNA reads TGCGCCAGCAGCCAGGCGTGGGGCGGGGTCGGCTCCTACGAGCAGTACTTC. As protein: CASSQAWGGVGSYEQYF.

V and J are TRBV30 and TRBJ2-3, with TRBD1 matching over 11 bases. CDR3 length: 17 residues. CDR1 is GTSNPN, CDR2 SVGIG, per germline (reference sequence). The V and J ends lost 4 bases and 3 bases, in that order; junction bases with no gene match: 12. The DNA for the CDR3 is TGTGCCTGGACCACCGGGACAGGGGGAAGTATAACAGATACGCAGTATTTT. It yields the protein CAWTTGTGGSITDTQYF.

The rearrangement uses TRBV18 and TRBJ2-7, with 7 bases that match TRBD1. Germline loops: CDR1 KGHSH, CDR2 LQKENI. With V trimmed by 4 bases and J by 2 bases, 11 bases remained unmatched. The CDR3 loop spans 16 amino acids. CDR3 in amino acids: CASSLFTGTVAYEQYF. The CDR3 nucleotides read TGTGCCAGCTCACTCTTTACCGGGACAGTGGCCTACGAGCAGTACTTC. Filled out from reference TRBV18 and TRBJ2-7, the complete variable domain reads NAGVMQNPRHLVRRRGQEARLRCSPMKGHSHVYWYRQLPEEGLKFMVYLQKENIIDESGMPKERFSAEFPKEGPSILRIQQVVRGDSAAYFCASSLFTGTVAYEQYFGPGTRLTVT.

The V gene is TRBV2, the J gene TRBJ1-1; D gene uncertain. V dropped 2 bases and J dropped 5 bases, with 21 bases sitting between them. There are 17 residues in the CDR3. Germline V CDR1 and CDR2: SNHLY, FYNNEI. As DNA, the CDR3 is TGTGCCAGCAGTGAAAGTCAGGTCTTTTCCCTACGGACTGAAGCTTTCTTT. Translation: CASSESQVFSLRTEAFF.

This chain connects TRBV11-3 to TRBJ1-3; D not certain. The CDR3 is 15 amino acids. CDR1 and CDR2 from the germline V gene are SGHNT and YENEEA. Trimming cost V 3 bases and J 0 bases, with 9 bases left between them. CDR3 coding DNA: TGTGCCAGCAGCTTGTACTCAGACTCTGGAAACACCATATATTTT. Translated, it gives CASSLYSDSGNTIYF. Complete variable domain (other parts from reference TRBV11-3 and TRBJ1-3): EAGVVQSPRYKIIEKKQPVAFWCNPISGHNTLYWYLQNLGQGPELLIRYENEEAVDDSQLPKDRFSAERLKGVDSTLKIQPAELGDSAVYLCASSLYSDSGNTIYFGEGSWLTVV.

The chain uses TRBV19 and TRBJ1-5; 7 bases align to TRBD1. Germline CDR1 reads LNHDA; CDR2 reads SQIVND (reference sequence). The CDR3 extends over 16 amino acids. Germline trimming cut 5 bases from V and 1 base from J; bases unmatched to any gene: 8. CDR3 DNA: TGTGCCAGTAGTCCCCAGGGGACAGTAAGCAATCAGCCCCAGCATTTT. It yields the protein CASSPQGTVSNQPQHF.

The rearrangement links TRBV4-3 to TRBJ1-6; D unresolved. V was cut by 6 bases and J by 4 bases, with 13 bases left in between. Germline V gives CDR1 LGHNA, CDR2 YSLEER. The CDR3 covers 15 residues. DNA for the CDR3: TGCGCCAGCAGTCTGGAGGCAGCTTATAATTCACCCCTCCACTTT. This codes for CASSLEAAYNSPLHF.

The CDR3 protein is CASSQYSTDTQYF. The CDR3 coding sequence is TGCGCCAGCAGCCAGTATAGCACAGATACGCAGTATTTT. The chain employs TRBV4-3 and TRBJ2-3, with D unresolved. The length of the CDR3 is 13 residues. Trimming left V 3 bases short and J 0 bases short, with 4 bases between. Germline CDR1 and CDR2: LGHNA and YSLEER.

This chain's CDR3 is CASSPGQIATNEKLFF. The CDR3 nucleotides read TGTGCCAGCTCACCTGGGCAGATTGCAACTAATGAAAAACTGTTTTTT. This chain connects TRBV18 to TRBJ1-4; D ambiguous. Per germline, CDR1 KGHSH and CDR2 LQKENI. The length of the CDR3 is 16 residues. V was clipped by 3 bases and J by 0 bases, with 11 bases between them. The entire variable domain, with the rest obtained from reference TRBV18 and TRBJ1-4, is as follows: NAGVMQNPRHLVRRRGQEARLRCSPMKGHSHVYWYRQLPEEGLKFMVYLQKENIIDESGMPKERFSAEFPKEGPSILRIQQVVRGDSAAYFCASSPGQIATNEKLFFGSGTQLSVL.

V gene TRBV5-4 combines with J gene TRBJ1-1, with 7 bases matching TRBD1. This CDR3 is built from 15 residues. V dropped 2 bases and J dropped 4; count of bases not matched to a gene: 8. From germline, CDR1 is SGHNT and CDR2 YYREEE (reference sequence). The CDR3 coding sequence is TGTGCCAGCAGCTTCGAGGGGGCGAGGGGCACTGAAGCTTTCTTT. Translated, it gives CASSFEGARGTEAFF.

CDR3 residues: CASSLDPGDIAYEQYF. DNA for the CDR3: TGCGCCAGCAGCTTGGACCCAGGGGACATTGCCTACGAGCAGTACTTC. The chain couples TRBV5-1 to TRBJ2-7; a weak D match, TRBD1 (6 bases). Trimming left V 0 bases short and J 2 bases short, with 15 bases between. The CDR3 spans 16 residues. Germline V gene data show CDR1 as SGHRS and CDR2 as YFSETQ.

V is TRBV27 and J is TRBJ1-1; the D is unclear. Between the trimmed V and J ends, which lost 1 base and 0 bases, there was a span of 12 bases. Germline V gene data show CDR1 as MNHEY and CDR2 as SMNVEV (reference sequence). CDR3 length equals 16 residues. The CDR3 DNA sequence: TGTGCCAGCAGTTTATATGGTAGGGTCCTGAACACTGAAGCTTTCTTT. It is translated as CASSLYGRVLNTEAFF.

The rearrangement uses TRBV11-3 and TRBJ2-1; 9 bases align to TRBD2. The CDR3 covers 15 residues. The germline gives CDR1 SGHNT, CDR2 YENEEA. V was clipped by 1 base and J by 6 bases; unmatched bases: 4. The CDR3, as DNA: TGTGCCAGCAGCTTAGGCGGGAGGGCCACCAATGAGCAGTTCTTC. It encodes CASSLGGRATNEQFF.